Shown below are 27 T cell receptor beta chains from a single sample sequenced in a study of regulatory T cells in long-lasting Graves disease. The time point: newly diagnosed GD, antithyroid drugs for less than 3 months. TCR sequences were obtained from RNA taken from PBMCs. Sequencing libraries for TCR beta were prepared with iRepertoire HTBI primers and Arm-PCR of CDR3 regions. TCRdb reanalysed the multiplex PCR reads using MiXCR and keeps one entry per CDR3 protein. The sample lists hundreds of thousands of distinct CDR3 sequences, around 17% occurring once. These data are also associated with another study on T cells in Graves' hyperthyroidism and ophthalmopathy.

The specimen was peripheral blood mononuclear cells (PBMCs), collected at new diagnosis, from a patient treated with antithyroid drugs. These receptors were obtained from a woman aged 25 to 39 with Graves disease.

This clonotype was detected ten times or more. This chain joins TRBV11-3 and TRBJ1-5, with 7 bases aligning to TRBD1. V dropped 1 base and J dropped 0; count of bases not matched to a gene: 15. Germline V gene data show CDR1 as SGHNT and CDR2 as YENEEA. The CDR3 contains 20 residues. CDR3 sequence reads: CASSLAGHRGPKISNQPQHF. CDR3 in DNA: TGTGCCAGCAGCTTAGCTGGCCACAGGGGCCCCAAGATTAGCAATCAGCCCCAGCATTTT. Supplemented by reference TRBV11-3 and TRBJ1-5, the full variable domain reads EAGVVQSPRYKIIEKKQPVAFWCNPISGHNTLYWYLQNLGQGPELLIRYENEEAVDDSQLPKDRFSAERLKGVDSTLKIQPAELGDSAVYLCASSLAGHRGPKISNQPQHFGDGTRLSIL.

This clonotype was counted ten times or more. The chain has TRBV5-1 and TRBJ2-7; TRBD2 might be the D (5 bases). This CDR3 has 15 amino acids. Deletions cut 4 bases from V and 5 bases from J, with 19 bases between. The germline gives CDR1 SGHRS, CDR2 YFSETQ. As DNA, the CDR3 is TGCGCCAGCAGCCTAACACCCACTAGTTACGACGAGCAGTACTTC. This translates into CASSLTPTSYDEQYF.

V is TRBV30 and J is TRBJ2-2, with D uncertain. CDR3 size: 14 residues. V lost 5 bases and J 1 base, leaving 11 bases between the germline ends. CDR1 and CDR2 from the germline V gene are GTSNPN and SVGIG (reference sequence). DNA for the CDR3: TGTGCCTGGGGGGTGTCGCTGAACACCGGGGAGCTGTTTTTT. Translating it yields CAWGVSLNTGELFF.

This clonotype was detected a few times. This clone may be a read error of a much larger clone one base away. V is TRBV11-2 and J is TRBJ1-1, with TRBD1 matching over 8 bases. In germline, CDR1 is SGHAT, CDR2 FQNNGV. The CDR3 has 14 amino acids. CDR3 protein: CASRGQGANTGAFF. The CDR3 bases are TGTGCCAGCAGGGGCCAGGGGGCGAACACTGGAGCTTTCTTT. The variable domain in full, with the rest retrieved from reference TRBV11-2 and TRBJ1-1, is EAGVAQSPRYKIIEKRQSVAFWCNPISGHATLYWYQQILGQGPKLLIQFQNNGVVDDSQLPKDRFSAERLKGVDSTLKIQPAKLEDSAVYLCASRGQGANTGAFFGQGTRLTVV.

Remarks on this clonotype: Relative to the germline gene, one junction end is altered; a read error may explain this. The chain carries TRBV7-6 and TRBJ1-1; D gene uncertain. Germline V gene data show CDR1 as SGHVS and CDR2 as FNYEAQ. There are 13 residues in the CDR3. The CDR3 spells CASTLAENTEAFF. The CDR3 bases are TGTGCCAGCACCTTAGCAGAAAACACTGAAGCTTTCTTT.

Ten or more counts support this clonotype. The chain employs TRBV2 and TRBJ1-4; D not certain. V lost 4 bases to trimming and J lost 5 bases, with 2 bases between them. The CDR3 spans 11 residues. Germline lookup yields CDR1 SNHLY and CDR2 FYNNEI. CDR3 nucleotide sequence: TGTGCCAGCAGTGTAAATGAAAAACTGTTTTTT. Translation gives CASSVNEKLFF. Full variable domain (remainder filled in from reference TRBV2 and TRBJ1-4): EPEVTQTPSHQVTQMGQEVILRCVPISNHLYFYWYRQILGQKVEFLVSFYNNEISEKSEIFDDQFSVERPDGSNFTLKIRSTKLEDSAMYFCASSVNEKLFFGSGTQLSVL.

In this sample, this clonotype turned up many times. This rearrangement joins TRBV12-3 or TRBV12-4 to TRBJ2-7; 10 bases are shared with TRBD1. This CDR3 is built from 14 residues. J lost 0 bases, V lost 6 bases, and 2 bases had no gene match. CDR3: CASRGTGDSYEQYF. DNA of the CDR3: TGTGCCAGCAGGGGGACAGGGGACTCCTACGAGCAGTACTTC.

This clonotype was counted at least ten times. The chain combines TRBV11-2 with TRBJ2-1; the D gene is possibly TRBD1 (6 bases). This CDR3 has 15 amino acids. The V end was cut by 3 bases, the J end by 2 bases, with 11 bases between. Looked up from germline, CDR1 is SGHAT and CDR2 is FQNNGV. CDR3 sequence: CASSFRDIAYNEQFF. Here the CDR3 DNA reads TGTGCCAGCAGCTTCAGGGACATAGCCTACAATGAGCAGTTCTTC.

The gene calls are TRBV11-3 and TRBJ2-2; 8 nucleotides match TRBD1. CDR1 SGHNT and CDR2 YENEEA come from the germline V gene. CDR3 size: 16 residues. The V segment lost 5 bases and the J segment 2 bases; nucleotides outside the gene matches: 7. The CDR3 reads CASSAWTGPNTGELFF. CDR3 sequence (DNA): TGTGCCAGCAGCGCTTGGACAGGGCCTAACACCGGGGAGCTGTTTTTT.

CDR3 amino acids: CASSQESGRFTGELFF. The CDR3 DNA reads as TGCGCCAGCAGCCAAGAATCTGGCAGATTCACCGGGGAGCTGTTTTTT. The chain is built from TRBV4-1 and TRBJ2-2, with D unclear. This CDR3 is 16 amino acids long. Germline CDR1 MGHRA, CDR2 YSYEKL. Trimming shortened V by 0 bases and J by 4 bases, and 12 bases separated the two germline ends.

About this clonotype itself: Given a far larger clone just one base away, this is likely a sequencing read error. The chain couples TRBV2 to TRBJ2-2, with no clear D. The CDR3 covers 12 residues. Trimming pared 5 bases from V and 9 bases from J, leaving 10 bases between. CDR1 is SNHLY and CDR2 is FYNNEI in the germline V gene. In nucleotides, the CDR3 is TGTGCCAGCAGTCGGAAGCCCAGGGAGCTGTTTTTT. Translated: CASSRKPRELFF.

This clonotype was counted ten times or more. The J gene is TRBJ1-5, the V gene TRBV6-1; D is uncertain. In germline, CDR1 is MNHNS, CDR2 SASEGT. V was trimmed by 4 bases and J by 3 bases, leaving 13 bases between them. CDR3 length: 15 amino acids. The CDR3 protein is CASSAYDKNNQPQHF. CDR3 bases: TGTGCCAGCAGTGCCTACGACAAGAACAATCAGCCCCAGCATTTT.

The sample holds a few counts of this clonotype. The gene calls are TRBV20-1 and TRBJ1-5; D not resolved. This CDR3 is built from 14 residues. V lost 0 bases, J lost 12 bases, and 18 bases lay in between. Germline V gene sequence: CDR1 DFQATT, CDR2 SNEGSKA (reference sequence). The CDR3 loop reads CSARDLVQPGVQHF. Here the CDR3 DNA reads TGCAGTGCTAGAGATCTCGTACAGCCTGGGGTCCAGCATTTT.

This clonotype was observed many times. V usage is TRBV29-1 and J usage is TRBJ2-3; 8 positions agree with TRBD1. CDR3 length: 15 residues. The ends lost 7 bases at V and 1 base at J; junction bases unmatched: 10. Germline values: CDR1 SQVTM, CDR2 ANQGSEA. This CDR3 reads CSDILDRAGTDTQYF. The CDR3 DNA sequence: TGCAGCGACATACTGGACAGGGCGGGCACAGATACGCAGTATTTT.

The chain couples TRBV11-3 to TRBJ2-1; TRBD2 might be the D (6 bases). Germline CDR1 is SGHNT and CDR2 is YENEEA. This CDR3 contains 13 residues. V lost 0 bases, J lost 9 bases, and 9 bases lay in between. The CDR3 protein is CASSLEAGFEQFF. The CDR3 coding sequence is TGTGCCAGCAGCTTAGAAGCGGGTTTTGAGCAGTTCTTC.

This clonotype was detected ten times or more. V usage is TRBV7-2 and J usage is TRBJ2-1; D is possibly TRBD2 (5 bases). The germline gives CDR1 SGHTA, CDR2 FQGNSA. The germline V and J ends were trimmed by 5 bases and 0 bases, with 14 bases remaining between them. The CDR3 totals 16 residues. CDR3 loop: CASSLQDYISYNEQFF. Here the CDR3 DNA reads TGTGCCAGCAGCCTACAAGACTATATCTCCTACAATGAGCAGTTCTTC. The full variable domain, rest sourced from reference TRBV7-2 and TRBJ2-1, is GAGVSQSPSNKVTEKGKDVELRCDPISGHTALYWYRQSLGQGLEFLIYFQGNSAPDKSGLPSDRFSAERTGGSVSTLTIQRTQQEDSAVYLCASSLQDYISYNEQFFGPGTRLTVL.

This clonotype has only one observation. A read error may produce the germline difference seen at one junction end. V gene TRBV2 combines with J gene TRBJ1-2; D not certain. The CDR3 spans 13 residues. Germline V gene sequence: CDR1 SNHLY, CDR2 FYNNEI. CDR3: CAGSDEGSYGYTF. The DNA for the CDR3 is TGTGCCGGCAGTGACGAGGGTAGCTATGGCTACACCTTT.

On this clonotype: A much larger clone differs by one base, so this may be a read error. The chain has TRBV27 and TRBJ1-2; D might be TRBD1 (6 bases). The CDR3 extends over 13 amino acids. Per the germline V gene, CDR1 is MNHEY and CDR2 is SMNVEV (reference sequence). The CDR3 coding sequence is TGTGCCAGCAGTTTAACCGGGGATGGGGGCTACGCCTTC. It encodes CASSLTGDGGYAF.

This clonotype appeared many times. V is TRBV5-5 and J is TRBJ2-7, with D perhaps given as TRBD1 or TRBD2 (5 bases each). This CDR3 has 12 residues. Germline V gene lookup returns CDR1 SGHKS and CDR2 YYEKEE (reference sequence). With 3 bases removed from V and 3 bases from J, the gap between germline ends came to 7 bases. The CDR3 is CASSWDHYEQYF. CDR3 coding DNA: TGTGCCAGCAGCTGGGACCACTACGAGCAGTACTTC.

V gene TRBV20-1 combines with J gene TRBJ2-7, with 13 bases lining up with TRBD2. The V and J ends lost 0 bases and 2 bases, in that order; junction bases with no gene match: 4. Germline assignment: CDR1 DFQATT and CDR2 SNEGSKA (reference sequence). The CDR3 has 16 amino acids. DNA for the CDR3: TGCAGTGCTAGAGAACTAGCGGGAGGGAAAACCTACGAGCAGTACTTC. Translated: CSARELAGGKTYEQYF.

This clonotype appeared a few times. This may stem from a read error, because a much larger clone lies one nucleotide away. V usage is TRBV30 and J usage is TRBJ2-2, with 8 bases identical to TRBD1. The CDR3 runs to 13 residues. Germline V gene data show CDR1 as GTSNPN and CDR2 as SVGIG (reference sequence). The CDR3 sequence: CAGRTGFTGERFF. Written as DNA, the CDR3 is TGTGCCGGCCGGACAGGGTTCACCGGGGAGCGGTTTTTT.

This clonotype was observed a handful of times. This chain links TRBV7-9 with TRBJ1-2; maybe TRBD1 (6 bases). V was cut by 3 bases and J by 8 bases, with 13 bases left in between. The CDR3 is 13 amino acids. The germline gives CDR1 SEHNR, CDR2 FQNEAQ (reference sequence). DNA for the CDR3: TGTGCCAGCAGCTTGGGCACAGGGAGCGGCTACACCTTC. Protein: CASSLGTGSGYTF.

This clonotype was seen at least ten times. CDR3 protein: CATSRMAGHGSDTQYF. CDR3 in DNA: TGTGCCACCAGCAGAATGGCCGGACACGGATCGGATACGCAGTATTTT. The rearrangement links TRBV15 to TRBJ2-3, with D possibly matching TRBD1 (5 bases). CDR1 is LNHNV and CDR2 is YYDKDF in the germline V gene (reference sequence). The ends were cut back, 2 bases at V and 6 bases at J, with 18 bases in the middle. CDR3 length equals 16 residues.

On this clonotype itself: With a much larger clone just one base away, this may be a read error. The V call is TRBV6-9, the J call TRBJ1-2, with 8 bases matching TRBD1. Germline CDR1 and CDR2: MNHGY and SVAAGI. CDR3 length: 16 residues. This CDR3 is CAGSYTRQGKDYGYTF. CDR3 nucleotide sequence: TGTGCCGGCAGTTACACCCGACAGGGGAAGGACTATGGCTACACCTTC.

The V gene is TRBV14, the J gene TRBJ2-2, with D maybe TRBD2 (5 bases). Germline assignment: CDR1 SGHDN and CDR2 FVKESK. The CDR3 is 17 amino acids. Trimming left V 5 bases short and J 0 bases short, with 16 bases between. The CDR3 DNA reads TGTGCCAGCAGCATTACCGGACTGGAGACGAACACCGGGGAGCTGTTTTTT. Its protein product is CASSITGLETNTGELFF.

This chain joins TRBV11-2 and TRBJ1-6; 9 bases line up with TRBD1. The V gene end was trimmed by 4 bases and the J gene end by 7 bases; junction bases not matched to a gene: 5. This CDR3 comprises 15 residues. In germline, CDR1 is SGHAT, CDR2 FQNNGV. In nucleotides, the CDR3 is TGTGCCAGCAGCTCGCCCGGACAGGGGAATTCACCCCTCCACTTT. Its translation: CASSSPGQGNSPLHF.

This clonotype came up a few times. The chain combines TRBV4-1 with TRBJ1-1, with 9 nucleotides matching TRBD1. The CDR3 length is 14 residues. Trimming took 6 bases from V and 4 from J; bases not matched to a gene: 6. Germline V gene lookup returns CDR1 MGHRA and CDR2 YSYEKL. CDR3 residues: CASSRDREGTEAFF. CDR3 nucleotides: TGCGCCAGCAGTAGGGACAGGGAGGGCACTGAAGCTTTCTTT.